What follows are 19 T cell receptor beta chains derived from one specimen sequenced in a study of blood T cells in healthy people across ages (dated by TCRdb to between 2014 and 2017). Preparation of the library involved 5' RACE. Sequenced using an Illumina HiSeq 2500. A second 7 to 11 cycle PCR used a sample-barcoded 5' primer and a J-beta primer mix. TCRdb passed the public sequencing reads through fastp at Q25 and MiXCR, retaining productive beta sequences. Each record represents a unique CDR3 protein, reported with the most common genes and DNA among its rows. The sample table shows about 1.1 million distinct CDR3 sequences, and under 40% are seen once. Around 12% of the sample lies in the top ten. Input material: blood. These receptors were obtained from a man between 18 and 35 years old in good health.

This sequence joins TRBV4-3 and TRBJ2-3; perhaps D is TRBD1 or TRBD2 (5 bases each). Germline V gene sequence: CDR1 LGHNA, CDR2 YSLEER. The CDR3 is 17 amino acids. V dropped 0 bases and J dropped 2 bases, with 15 bases sitting between them. DNA of the CDR3: TGCGCCAGCAGCCAAGAGCCCGATGGGGGATACACAGATACGCAGTATTTT. This sequence encodes CASSQEPDGGYTDTQYF.

The chain recombines TRBV6-4 with TRBJ2-7, with D possibly TRBD2 on 6 matching bases. Germline CDR1 is MRHNA and CDR2 is SNTAGT. The CDR3 sequence is 15 residues long. The V end lost 5 bases, the J end lost 7 bases, and 21 bases lay between the germline ends. The CDR3 DNA reads as TGTGCCAGCAGTCCGACCGATGAATCCGGGACTGAGCAGTACTTC. The encoded protein is CASSPTDESGTEQYF.

This clonotype was recorded many times. The chain employs TRBV12-3 or TRBV12-4 and TRBJ1-2; the match to TRBD1 covers 7 bases. The CDR3 spans 13 residues. After removal of 4 bases from V and 8 bases from J, the junction contained 7 bases not matched to a gene. CDR3 protein: CASSSNRGHGYTF. The DNA of the CDR3 is TGTGCCAGCAGTTCCAACAGGGGACACGGCTACACCTTC.

The J gene is TRBJ1-4, the V gene TRBV6-2 or TRBV6-3; unclear D gene. Germline V gene sequence: CDR1 MNHEY, CDR2 SVGEGT. Trimming left V 6 bases short and J 5 bases short, with 13 bases between. The CDR3 consists of 14 residues. This CDR3 reads CASRSTLRNEKLFF. The CDR3, as DNA: TGTGCCAGCAGGTCGACGCTACGAAATGAAAAACTGTTTTTT.

The table lists this clonotype with a few counts. The chain employs TRBV6-5 and TRBJ1-1; D uncertain. CDR3 length: 15 residues. CDR1 and CDR2 (germline): MNHEY, SVGAGI. V lost 2 bases and J lost 1, with 11 bases in between. CDR3 residues: CASSYSGRRNTEAFF. CDR3 in DNA: TGTGCCAGCAGTTACAGCGGCCGGAGGAACACTGAAGCTTTCTTT.

V is TRBV12-3 or TRBV12-4 and J is TRBJ1-6, with 12 bases matching TRBD1. CDR3 length: 15 residues. V was pared by 6 bases and J by 10 bases, with 7 bases of the junction left unmatched. CDR3 sequence (DNA): TGTGCCAGCAGCTCCTCCGGGACAGGGGGCTCACCCCTCCACTTT. Translation: CASSSSGTGGSPLHF.

Of note for this clonotype: The junction does not match germline at one end; this may be a read error. The chain is built from TRBV9 and TRBJ2-1; D is perhaps TRBD1 or TRBD2 (6 bases each). CDR3 length: 15 residues. Germline-derived CDR1 and CDR2 are SGDLS and YYNGEE. CDR3 protein: CASSVASGGYSEQFF. As DNA, the CDR3 is TGTGCCAGCAGCGTAGCTTCCGGGGGCTACAGTGAGCAGTTCTTC.

The V gene is TRBV6-1, the J gene TRBJ2-3; a possible D gene is TRBD2 (6 bases). Germline values: CDR1 MNHNS, CDR2 SASEGT. This CDR3 contains 16 residues. V was pared by 3 bases and J by 2 bases, with 15 bases between. CDR3 loop: CASSELPGEYTDTQYF. CDR3 coding DNA: TGTGCCAGCAGTGAGCTGCCGGGGGAATACACAGATACGCAGTATTTT.

This clonotype turned up a few times. This chain uses TRBV7-9 with TRBJ1-1; 11 bases are shared with TRBD1. V was clipped by 8 bases and J by 3 bases; unmatched bases: 8. CDR3 length: 15 amino acids. The germline CDR1 and CDR2 sequences are SEHNR and FQNEAQ (reference sequence). CDR3 protein: CASSGQGALYTEAFF. CDR3 coding DNA: TGTGCCAGCTCCGGACAGGGGGCCCTTTACACTGAAGCTTTCTTT.

This clonotype turned up a few times. The J gene is TRBJ1-1, the V gene TRBV2; weak D call: TRBD1 (5 bases). V was pared by 6 bases and J by 1 base, with 9 bases between. Germline CDR1 and CDR2: SNHLY and FYNNEI. This CDR3 contains 13 residues. CDR3 sequence (DNA): TGTGCCAGCAGAGCGACAGAGAACACTGAAGCTTTCTTT. Protein product: CASRATENTEAFF.

This clonotype was seen a handful of times. V usage is TRBV6-1 and J usage is TRBJ1-2, with 8 bases that match TRBD1. The trim removed 4 bases at V and 4 bases at J, leaving 5 bases unmatched. The germline V gene encodes CDR1 MNHNS and CDR2 SASEGT. The CDR3 length is 14 residues. The CDR3 is CASSATDRGYGYTF. In DNA form, the CDR3 reads TGTGCCAGCAGTGCGACTGACAGGGGCTATGGCTACACCTTC.

The rearrangement links TRBV20-1 to TRBJ1-5; D is possibly TRBD1 (5 bases). The CDR3 runs 13 residues. Germline CDR1 DFQATT, CDR2 SNEGSKA (reference sequence). The V gene lost 0 bases and the J gene lost 7 bases, with 10 bases spanning the gap. For the CDR3, the DNA is TGCAGTGCTAGAGAGGGAGGGGAGCAGCCCCAGCATTTT. Its protein is CSAREGGEQPQHF.

As for this clonotype: The junction departs from the called germline gene at one end, perhaps through a read error. The chain has TRBV11-2 and TRBJ2-3; D uncertain. The germline gives CDR1 SGHAT, CDR2 FQNNGV. The CDR3 covers 14 residues. CDR3 in DNA: TGCGCCAGCAGCTACGTAGCAAACACAGATACGCAGTATTTT. Amino acid sequence: CASSYVANTDTQYF.

This clonotype turned up a few times. The chain uses TRBV5-1 and TRBJ2-3; either TRBD1 or TRBD2 may fit D (5 bases each). Germline V CDR1 and CDR2: SGHRS, YFSETQ. This CDR3 spans 16 amino acids. V lost 2 bases to trimming and J lost 2 bases, with 15 bases between them. The CDR3: CASSFAGTAITDTQYF. CDR3 DNA: TGCGCCAGCAGCTTCGCCGGGACCGCGATCACAGATACGCAGTATTTT.

This clonotype was found once. The junction departs from the called germline gene at one end, perhaps through a read error. The genes are TRBV20-1 and TRBJ2-1, with 14 bases identical to TRBD2. The germline V gene has CDR1 DFQATT and CDR2 SNEGSKA (reference sequence). This CDR3 contains 19 residues. The CDR3 here is CSAPTLKTSGGAIVWEQFF. The CDR3 region has the DNA TGTAGTGCTCCAACACTGAAGACTAGCGGGGGGGCCATTGTTTGGGAGCAGTTCTTC.

This clonotype was observed at least ten times. The chain is built from TRBV29-1 and TRBJ2-3; D ambiguous. CDR3 length: 13 amino acids. The V gene lost 5 bases and the J gene lost 2 bases, with 11 bases spanning the gap. Germline CDR1 is SQVTM and CDR2 is ANQGSEA. The CDR3 region is CSVRLLLTDTQYF. DNA for the CDR3: TGCAGCGTTCGACTGCTCCTCACAGATACGCAGTATTTT.

A few counts support this clonotype. This chain uses TRBV29-1 with TRBJ1-2; weak D call: TRBD1 (6 bases). The V gene lost 4 bases and the J gene lost 4 bases, with 19 bases spanning the gap. The CDR3 runs to 15 residues. Germline CDR1 SQVTM, CDR2 ANQGSEA. CDR3 sequence reads: CSVGGPQGTIYGYTF. The CDR3 nucleotides are TGCAGCGTTGGGGGACCGCAGGGGACCATCTATGGCTACACCTTC.

The CDR3 loop reads CASSQQGPSSYEQYF. The CDR3 DNA sequence: TGTGCCAGCAGCCAACAGGGTCCCAGCTCCTACGAGCAGTACTTC. The chain couples TRBV6-5 to TRBJ2-7, with D possibly TRBD1 on 6 matching bases. V gave up 6 bases and J gave up 0 bases, with 15 bases separating them. Per germline, CDR1 MNHEY and CDR2 SVGAGI. The CDR3 is 15 amino acids.

This clonotype was recorded only once. The V gene is TRBV5-4, the J gene TRBJ2-7; possible D gene TRBD2, 7 bases. The ends were cut back, 0 bases at V and 7 bases at J, with 20 bases in the middle. Germline V CDR1 and CDR2: SGHNT, YYREEE (reference sequence). The CDR3 is 16 amino acids. Here the CDR3 DNA reads TGTGCCAGCAGCTTGGGGGGCGGGGGCTCCTACAATGAGCAGTACTTC. It specifies CASSLGGGGSYNEQYF.